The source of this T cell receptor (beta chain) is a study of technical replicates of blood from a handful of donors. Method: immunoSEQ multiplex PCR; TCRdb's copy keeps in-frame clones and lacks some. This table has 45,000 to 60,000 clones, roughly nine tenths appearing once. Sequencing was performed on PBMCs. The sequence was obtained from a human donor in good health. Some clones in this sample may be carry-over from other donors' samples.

CDR3 DNA sequence: TGCGCCAGCAGCCAAGTCCCCAGGGGGCACACAGATACGCAGTATTTT. Its translation: CASSQVPRGHTDTQYF. This chain joins TRBV4-1 and TRBJ2-3, with 8 bases identical to TRBD1. The CDR3 is 16 residues long. Germline CDR1 MGHRA, CDR2 YSYEKL. V gave up 1 base and J gave up 2 bases; unmatched junction bases: 5.